These T cell receptor beta chains were read from a single sample in a study of siplizumab effects on memory and regulatory T cells. Some clones are missing from TCRdb's copy, which holds only in-frame ones; the method was immunoSEQ multiplex PCR. The sample lists 6,500 to 8,500 clones; around 72% were seen once. What was sequenced was effector memory CD8+ T cells sorted from blood. The source of these receptors is a human donor in good health. Both conserved end residues are part of each CDR3. Clone size, where shown, is once, few, many, or a class for clones that have expanded.

j_call,clone_size,v_call,cdr3_aa
TRBJ1-1,NA,TRBV6-1,CASSGSNTEAFF
TRBJ2-2,NA,TRBV28,CASSSQGAGELFF
TRBJ2-2,NA,TRBV4-3,CASSLGQVNTGELFF
TRBJ1-2,NA,TRBV28,CASSLTRNYGYTF
TRBJ1-2,medium-sized,TRBV19,CASSLQGANGYTF
TRBJ2-1,NA,TRBV6-4,CASSDGREGSNEQFF
TRBJ2-1,NA,TRBV29-1,CSVSVRSSYNEQFF
TRBJ2-7,NA,TRBV15,CATSKGDGSYEQYF
TRBJ2-1,NA,TRBV6-6,CASSPHSSSYNEQFF
TRBJ2-5,few,TRBV11-3,CASSLNSMTSGRVETQYF
TRBJ1-1,once,TRBV4-3,CASSQGDSKAFF
TRBJ2-1,few,TRBV14,CASSQVGPGGAFEQFF
TRBJ2-7,NA,TRBV7-8,CASSILRTGMYEQYF
TRBJ1-2,NA,TRBV29-1,CSVEVRGRSNGYTF
TRBJ2-1,NA,TRBV13,CASSRASGHYNEQFF
TRBJ1-1,few,TRBV4-2,CASSQVAGEAFF
TRBJ1-1,medium-sized,TRBV9,CASSGSNTEAFF
TRBJ2-7,NA,TRBV7-3,CASSSGTSSYEQYF
TRBJ2-3,NA,TRBV29-1,CSVESGRRGRSDTQYF
TRBJ2-1,few,TRBV6-4,CASSGEANNEQFF
TRBJ2-7,NA,TRBV15,CATSRDPPYKYEQYF
TRBJ1-5,NA,TRBV5-1,CASSLGGTGYNQPQHF
TRBJ2-7,NA,TRBV2,CASSWVQGLNEQYF
TRBJ2-1,once,TRBV6-6,CASSYDFPEQFF
TRBJ2-1,NA,TRBV7-6,CASSLGTGPYNEQFF
TRBJ2-3,NA,TRBV4-1,CASSQGIGSGSSDTQYF
TRBJ2-3,NA,TRBV27,CASSWGATDTQYF
TRBJ2-7,NA,TRBV4-2,CASRDGTGANEQYF
TRBJ2-3,NA,TRBV25-1,CASSGWDRATDTQYF
TRBJ1-5,NA,TRBV28,CASSFGSGGRSDQPQHF
TRBJ1-1,NA,TRBV6-1,CASFQTGEGTEAFF
TRBJ2-1,NA,TRBV15,CATRLAALGYNEQFF
TRBJ2-6,NA,TRBV6-1,CASSDRASGANVLTF
TRBJ2-1,NA,TRBV12-5,CASWKLAGDEREDEQFF
TRBJ2-1,NA,TRBV11-3,CASSITPDSYNEQFF
TRBJ2-7,NA,TRBV14,CASSQGLSGGTYEQYF
TRBJ2-2,few,TRBV7-7,CASSLVEDGTGELFF
TRBJ2-3,NA,TRBV19,CASSIGQGADTQYF
TRBJ2-7,few,TRBV15,CATSNLRPSGSLEQYF
TRBJ2-1,NA,TRBV16,CASSQSGKSSYNEQFF
TRBJ2-3,NA,TRBV14,CASSQVQTDTQYF